These 26 T cell receptor beta chains came from one sample sequenced in a study of cytomegalovirus exposure and HLA in healthy donors. Method: immunoSEQ multiplex PCR; TCRdb's copy keeps in-frame clones and lacks some. The sample has about 130,000 clones, just under 85% seen once. The specimen sequenced was PBMCs. The source is a man aged 25 to 45 in good health and CMV-seropositive.

The gene calls are TRBV19 and TRBJ2-2; 12 bases are shared with TRBD2. Germline V CDR1 and CDR2: LNHDA, SQIVND (reference sequence). Trimming at V came to 5 bases and at J to 6 bases, leaving 7 bases not matched to a gene. CDR3 length equals 16 residues. As DNA, the CDR3 is TGTGCCAGTAGTGCGTCTAGCGGGGGGGCTTCCGGGGAGCTGTTTTTT. It codes for CASSASSGGASGELFF.

The chain joins TRBV10-3 to TRBJ2-3; TRBD1 agrees at 10 bases. CDR1 ENHRY and CDR2 SYGVKD come from the germline V gene. J gave up 2 bases and V 5 bases, and 4 bases lay outside the gene matches. The CDR3 is 15 residues long. This chain's CDR3 is CAISPGQGFTDTQYF. The CDR3, as DNA: TGTGCCATCAGTCCGGGACAGGGGTTCACAGATACGCAGTATTTT.

The chain combines TRBV7-2 with TRBJ2-7, with 7 positions matching TRBD1. This CDR3 has 13 amino acids. CDR1 is SGHTA and CDR2 is FQGNSA in the germline V gene. With 6 bases clipped from V and 3 bases from J, the junction kept 5 bases outside the gene matches. For the CDR3, the DNA is TGTGCCAGCAGGGGGACAGAGTTCTACGAGCAGTACTTC. As protein: CASRGTEFYEQYF.

This clone showed up just once. The chain joins TRBV11-2 to TRBJ1-1; 7 bases match TRBD1. Germline trimming cut 3 bases from V and 1 base from J; bases unmatched to any gene: 5. CDR1 and CDR2 from the germline V gene are SGHAT and FQNNGV. The CDR3 runs to 15 residues. CDR3 amino acids: CASSLDDRANTEAFF. CDR3 DNA: TGTGCCAGCAGCTTGGACGACAGGGCGAACACTGAAGCTTTCTTT.

The chain has TRBV5-6 and TRBJ2-7; D gene uncertain. The CDR3 sequence is 13 residues long. V gave up 4 bases and J gave up 3 bases, with 11 bases separating them. The V gene's germline CDR1 is SGHDT and CDR2 YYEEEE. In nucleotides, the CDR3 is TGTGCCAGCAGCCACGGAGTCCTCTACGAGCAGTACTTC. It encodes CASSHGVLYEQYF.

The genes are TRBV29-1 and TRBJ1-1; 9 bases fit TRBD1. This CDR3 comprises 15 residues. The ends lost 1 base at V and 5 bases at J; junction bases unmatched: 8. Germline CDR1 is SQVTM and CDR2 is ANQGSEA. The CDR3 nucleotides read TGCAGCGTTGAAGTCGCCAGGACAGGGGCGACTGAAGCTTTCTTT. Protein sequence: CSVEVARTGATEAFF.

The gene calls are TRBV7-6 and TRBJ1-2; the D gene is possibly TRBD1 (6 bases). Germline CDR1 and CDR2: SGHVS and FNYEAQ. Trimming left V 6 bases short and J 2 bases short, with 16 bases between. CDR3 length equals 15 residues. CDR3 nucleotides: TGTGCCAGCAGTCCAGACCGGACAGCCAACTATGGCTACACCTTC. Protein sequence: CASSPDRTANYGYTF. The full variable domain, completed using reference TRBV7-6 and TRBJ1-2, is GAGVSQSPRYKVTKRGQDVALRCDPISGHVSLYWYRQALGQGPEFLTYFNYEAQQDKSGLPNDRFSAERPEGSISTLTIQRTEQRDSAMYRCASSPDRTANYGYTFGSGTRLTVV.

This CDR3 is CAISESGTSGGSSYEQYF. CDR3 bases: TGTGCCATCAGTGAGTCTGGGACTAGCGGGGGAAGCTCCTACGAGCAGTACTTC. The chain is built from TRBV10-3 and TRBJ2-7; 14 bases agree with TRBD2. The J segment lost 0 bases and the V segment lost 0 bases, leaving 4 bases of the junction unmatched. CDR1 and CDR2 from the germline V gene are ENHRY and SYGVKD. The CDR3 covers 18 residues.

This chain links TRBV2 with TRBJ2-5; 8 bases are shared with TRBD2. The germline gives CDR1 SNHLY, CDR2 FYNNEI. With V trimmed by 10 bases and J by 4 bases, 14 bases remained unmatched. The CDR3 sequence is 15 residues long. The CDR3 DNA is TGTGCCACCAAGGGCGGGGGGAAAAAGGGAGAGACCCAGTACTTC. As protein: CATKGGGKKGETQYF.

This clone was counted at least ten times. This rearrangement joins TRBV30 to TRBJ1-1; D may be TRBD1 (6 bases). The germline gives CDR1 GTSNPN, CDR2 SVGIG (reference sequence). V was cut by 0 bases and J by 11 bases, with 16 bases left in between. The CDR3 loop spans 13 amino acids. The CDR3 DNA follows: TGTGCCTGGAGTGTATACGGGGGGCGCGGGGCTTTCTTT. The encoded protein is CAWSVYGGRGAFF.

The chain combines TRBV5-1 with TRBJ2-7; 12 bases are shared with TRBD2. This CDR3 comprises 15 residues. The J segment lost 3 bases and the V segment lost 4 bases, leaving 5 bases of the junction unmatched. Germline V lookup: CDR1 SGHRS, CDR2 YFSETQ. As DNA, the CDR3 is TGCGCCAGCAGCGCACTAGCGGGGGGACTCTACGAGCAGTACTTC. This codes for CASSALAGGLYEQYF. The entire variable domain, with the rest obtained from reference TRBV5-1 and TRBJ2-7, is as follows: KAGVTQTPRYLIKTRGQQVTLSCSPISGHRSVSWYQQTPGQGLQFLFEYFSETQRNKGNFPGRFSGRQFSNSRSEMNVSTLELGDSALYLCASSALAGGLYEQYFGPGTRLTVT.

J is TRBJ2-2 and V is TRBV5-4; TRBD1 is a possible D gene (6 bases). The germline V gene has CDR1 SGHNT and CDR2 YYREEE (reference sequence). Trimming left V 10 bases short and J 1 base short, with 17 bases between. CDR3 length equals 15 residues. The CDR3 is CASALGAKNTGELFF. Here the CDR3 DNA reads TGTGCCTCAGCCCTGGGGGCGAAGAACACCGGGGAGCTGTTTTTT.

Worth noting for this clone: Within the sample, other DNA sequences also encode this same CDR3. The chain joins TRBV5-6 to TRBJ1-2, with TRBD1 identical over 9 bases. CDR3 length: 15 residues. The V and J ends lost 4 bases and 4 bases, in that order; junction bases with no gene match: 8. Germline CDR1 reads SGHDT; CDR2 reads YYEEEE. The CDR3 spells CASSLPGQGGYGYTF. For the CDR3, the DNA is TGTGCCAGCAGCCTTCCGGGACAGGGAGGCTATGGCTACACCTTC.

As DNA, the CDR3 is TGTGCCAGTAGTATGGGACAGGGGGACCAGCCCCAGCATTTT. As protein: CASSMGQGDQPQHF. The chain recombines TRBV19 with TRBJ1-5; TRBD1 matches at 11 bases. Losses at the gene ends were 3 bases for V and 7 bases for J; bases not matched to a gene: 2. The CDR3 length is 14 residues. The V gene's germline CDR1 is LNHDA and CDR2 SQIVND (reference sequence).

CDR3 protein: CASSASGGARTTEAFF. In nucleotides, the CDR3 is TGTGCCAGCAGTGCCTCTGGGGGGGCGAGGACCACTGAAGCTTTCTTT. The rearrangement links TRBV25-1 to TRBJ1-1, with D perhaps TRBD1 (6 bases). Trimming pared 4 bases from V and 4 bases from J, leaving 19 bases between. Per germline, CDR1 MGHDK and CDR2 SYGVNS. There are 16 residues in the CDR3.

The chain uses TRBV20-1 and TRBJ2-7; 9 positions match TRBD2. V lost 1 base and J lost 9; bases outside the gene matches: 1. Germline V gives CDR1 DFQATT, CDR2 SNEGSKA (reference sequence). The CDR3 is 11 amino acids. The CDR3 reads CSARVAGVQYF. As DNA, the CDR3 is TGCAGTGCTAGAGTAGCGGGAGTGCAGTACTTC.

The chain joins TRBV23-1 to TRBJ2-2, with 7 bases identical to TRBD1. TRBV23-1 is an open reading frame whose function is uncertain. The ends lost 6 bases at V and 3 bases at J; junction bases unmatched: 25. CDR3 length: 21 amino acids. In DNA, the CDR3 is TGCGCCAGCAGACCCCCAAAAGAGGTGACAGGGTCTTGTAGGTACACCGGGGAGCTGTTTTTT. It specifies CASRPPKEVTGSCRYTGELFF.

The V and J genes are TRBV5-6 and TRBJ2-7, with D perhaps matching TRBD1 (6 bases). The CDR3 loop spans 14 amino acids. Germline-derived CDR1 and CDR2 are SGHDT and YYEEEE. Trimming took off 5 bases at V and 2 bases at J, with 14 bases between the two ends. The DNA for the CDR3 is TGTGCCAGCAGTCCGACAGGCAGACCCTACGAGCAGTACTTC. Translated: CASSPTGRPYEQYF.

The gene calls are TRBV19 and TRBJ1-2; 7 bases are a match to TRBD1. CDR1 LNHDA and CDR2 SQIVND come from the germline V gene (reference sequence). The CDR3 has 13 amino acids. The V gene end was trimmed by 7 bases and the J gene end by 4 bases; junction bases not matched to a gene: 6. CDR3 sequence (DNA): TGTGCCAGTAACGACAGGGTATTCTATGGCTACACCTTC. Translating it yields CASNDRVFYGYTF.

A few counts support this clone. The rearrangement joins TRBV5-1 to TRBJ1-1; 7 nucleotides match TRBD1. The trim removed 4 bases at V and 1 base at J, leaving 1 base unmatched. Germline assignment: CDR1 SGHRS and CDR2 YFSETQ. This CDR3 is 13 amino acids long. Here the CDR3 reads CASSRTGNTEAFF. CDR3 coding DNA: TGCGCCAGCAGCCGGACAGGGAACACTGAAGCTTTCTTT.

The sample holds a few counts of this clone. The chain couples TRBV7-6 to TRBJ1-6; D is possibly TRBD1 (5 bases). The CDR3 runs 15 residues. V was clipped by 6 bases and J by 5 bases, with 14 bases between them. Germline V CDR1 and CDR2: SGHVS, FNYEAQ. In DNA, the CDR3 is TGTGCCAGCAGAGCGGGAGGGGAGAATAATTCACCCCTCCACTTT. This translates into CASRAGGENNSPLHF.

This clone came up once. The chain uses TRBV25-1 and TRBJ2-5, with 8 bases identical to TRBD1. This CDR3 has 15 residues. Trimming removed 4 bases from V and 5 bases from J; junction bases left unmatched: 9. CDR1 is MGHDK and CDR2 is SYGVNS in the germline V gene. CDR3 protein: CASSAGQGAGETQYF. Here the CDR3 DNA reads TGTGCCAGCAGTGCAGGGCAGGGGGCAGGGGAGACCCAGTACTTC.

V gene TRBV19 combines with J gene TRBJ1-6; TRBD1 agrees at 9 bases. The CDR3 spans 14 residues. The V gene's germline CDR1 is LNHDA and CDR2 SQIVND (reference sequence). The V segment lost 5 bases and the J segment 10 bases; nucleotides outside the gene matches: 6. CDR3 coding DNA: TGTGCCAGTAGTCTGTGGACAGGGGACTCACCCCTCCACTTT. Protein product: CASSLWTGDSPLHF.

This chain joins TRBV7-9 and TRBJ1-1; 8 bases align to TRBD1. The germline V gene encodes CDR1 SEHNR and CDR2 FQNEAQ (reference sequence). The ends lost 2 bases at V and 4 bases at J; junction bases unmatched: 3. CDR3 length equals 14 residues. CDR3 sequence reads: CASSLFQGATEAFF. The CDR3 bases are TGTGCCAGCAGCTTATTCCAGGGGGCCACTGAAGCTTTCTTT.

This chain links TRBV5-4 with TRBJ2-1; 8 positions match TRBD2. V shed 4 bases and J 5 bases; nucleotides not matched to a gene: 5. Germline V lookup: CDR1 SGHNT, CDR2 YYREEE (reference sequence). The CDR3 has 14 amino acids. In nucleotides, the CDR3 is TGTGCCAGCAGCGGTGGACTAGCTGACAATGAGCAGTTCTTC. Translation gives CASSGGLADNEQFF.

The chain couples TRBV9 to TRBJ2-1; possible D gene TRBD2, 5 bases. From germline, CDR1 is SGDLS and CDR2 YYNGEE. The CDR3 is made up of 15 amino acids. V was clipped by 0 bases and J by 2 bases, with 9 bases between them. The DNA for the CDR3 is TGTGCCAGCAGCGTAGGGACTTCCACCTACAATGAGCAGTTCTTC. Its protein is CASSVGTSTYNEQFF.